One T cell receptor beta chain is described in this entry. Its antigen is currently unknown. The CDR3 is 16 amino acids. Trimming took 0 bases from V and 4 from J, leaving 12 bases between them. The germline gives CDR1 LGHDT, CDR2 YNNKEL (reference sequence). TCR beta CDR3 region amplification was performed from RNA transcripts. During a first-round RT-PCR of the TCR CDR3, the HTBI primer set was used. TCRdb ran MiXCR on the multiplex PCR reads and lists one entry per CDR3 protein. The sample records a few hundred thousand distinct CDR3 sequences, about 45% being singletons. The study excluded patients with uncontrolled infection, other autoimmune disease, pregnancy or lactation. The data were obtained in a study of T cells in Graves' hyperthyroidism and ophthalmopathy. Findings and limits, study-wide: Most expanded thyroid clonotypes above 0.001 recurred in blood.

The sequencing sample was made of peripheral blood or thyroid tissue (not recorded which). The origin of this receptor is a woman aged 18-29 years with Graves' hyperthyroidism. This chain joins TRBV3-1 and TRBJ1-4, with D uncertain. This CDR3 is CASSQDLQTFNEKLFF. In nucleotides, the CDR3 is TGTGCCAGCAGCCAAGATCTTCAGACTTTTAATGAAAAACTGTTTTTT.